Below, 13 T cell receptor beta chains from the same sample are listed, as sequenced in a study of spatial heterogeneity in lung cancer (dated 2019 in TCRdb). Receptor amplification or capture employed 5' RACE. The sequencing machine was a NextSeq 500. TCRdb cleaned the public reads at Q25 with fastp, built clones with MiXCR and kept in-frame beta chains. CDR3 protein sequences are deduplicated, and each keeps its most common genes and DNA. Here the sample has roughly 80,000 distinct CDR3 sequences; roughly 13% occur a single time. 4.5% to 5.5% of the sample is held by the ten biggest clonotypes. Per the publication, the time point label means: sample taken at primary tumor resection. For TCR sequencing, whole RNA was extracted from tumor and nontumor lung tissue, or from cryopreserved PBMC samples, and no cell sorting was done. The sample in question was PBMCs, obtained at surgery. The source of these receptors is a male donor with early-stage non-small cell lung cancer.

This clonotype showed up just a few times. This chain connects TRBV6-1 to TRBJ2-7, with D perhaps matching TRBD1 (6 bases). There are 15 residues in the CDR3. Trimming shortened V by 2 bases and J by 2 bases, and 13 bases separated the two germline ends. Germline V gives CDR1 MNHNS, CDR2 SASEGT. The CDR3 loop reads CASSEIGGSTYEQYF. The CDR3 DNA sequence: TGTGCCAGCAGTGAAATAGGGGGTAGCACCTACGAGCAGTACTTC.

This clonotype has a handful of counts. The V and J genes are TRBV20-1 and TRBJ2-3; tentatively, D is TRBD1 (5 bases). This CDR3 spans 15 amino acids. From germline, CDR1 is DFQATT and CDR2 SNEGSKA (reference sequence). V lost 8 bases, J lost 6 bases, and 24 bases lay in between. CDR3 protein: CSTTPEGVFLDTQYF. CDR3 sequence (DNA): TGCAGTACAACCCCGGAAGGGGTTTTCCTGGATACGCAGTATTTT.

This clonotype was counted many times. The genes are TRBV5-6 and TRBJ2-1; D ambiguous. V was trimmed by 0 bases and J by 8 bases, leaving 6 bases between them. The germline V gene encodes CDR1 SGHDT and CDR2 YYEEEE. The CDR3 extends over 12 amino acids. In DNA, the CDR3 is TGTGCCAGCAGCTTGGAAGGGTATGAGCAGTTCTTC. It codes for CASSLEGYEQFF.

The V gene is TRBV5-1, the J gene TRBJ1-5; D gene uncertain. The CDR3 is 14 amino acids. The germline V gene has CDR1 SGHRS and CDR2 YFSETQ. V was pared by 4 bases and J by 2 bases, with 10 bases between. CDR3 protein: CASSPGSGNQPQHF. The DNA of the CDR3 is TGCGCCAGCAGCCCGGGGTCGGGCAATCAGCCCCAGCATTTT.

The CDR3 loop is CASGQGRGNTIYF. CDR3 DNA sequence: TGTGCCAGTGGGCAGGGAAGGGGAAACACCATATATTTT. The chain couples TRBV19 to TRBJ1-3; D might be TRBD1 (5 bases). Per the germline V gene, CDR1 is LNHDA and CDR2 is SQIVND (reference sequence). CDR3 length: 13 residues. V lost 8 bases and J 4 bases, leaving 12 bases between the germline ends.

This clonotype was counted only a few times. J is TRBJ2-3 and V is TRBV3-1; 10 bases are a match to TRBD2. V lost 6 bases and J lost 5; bases outside the gene matches: 8. Per the germline V gene, CDR1 is LGHDT and CDR2 is YNNKEL (reference sequence). The CDR3 is 15 residues long. CDR3 sequence reads: CASSLTSGSVDTQYF. In DNA form, the CDR3 reads TGTGCCAGCAGTTTGACTAGCGGGTCAGTAGATACGCAGTATTTT.

This clonotype was observed once. V is TRBV5-6 and J is TRBJ2-2; TRBD1 aligns across 11 bases. In germline, CDR1 is SGHDT, CDR2 YYEEEE. CDR3 size: 15 residues. V gave up 4 bases and J gave up 4 bases; unmatched junction bases: 3. The CDR3 reads CASSKGQGGTGELFF. CDR3 DNA: TGTGCCAGCAGCAAGGGACAGGGGGGCACCGGGGAGCTGTTTTTT.

CDR3 in DNA: TGTGCCAGCAGCCCCGTTGGACAGGGCACACCCCTCCACTTT. It is translated as CASSPVGQGTPLHF. V usage is TRBV9 and J usage is TRBJ1-6, with 8 nucleotides matching TRBD1. Trimming removed 4 bases from V and 11 bases from J; junction bases left unmatched: 8. This CDR3 spans 14 amino acids. Germline lookup yields CDR1 SGDLS and CDR2 YYNGEE.

This clonotype was picked up many times. This chain connects TRBV20-1 to TRBJ1-5; no reliable D call. The CDR3 sequence is 14 residues long. Trimming shortened V by 1 base and J by 3 bases, and 10 bases separated the two germline ends. Germline CDR1 is DFQATT and CDR2 is SNEGSKA (reference sequence). The CDR3 spells CSARVGRDNQPQHF. The CDR3 nucleotides are TGCAGTGCTAGAGTAGGCAGAGACAATCAGCCCCAGCATTTT.

This clonotype was counted many times. This sequence joins TRBV5-1 and TRBJ2-2; no clear D. Germline V gene lookup returns CDR1 SGHRS and CDR2 YFSETQ. V dropped 2 bases and J dropped 5 bases, with 16 bases sitting between them. The length of the CDR3 is 16 residues. The CDR3 DNA follows: TGCGCCAGCAGCTTCGAAACAGCCCTTGGAACCGGGGAGCTGTTTTTT. Encoded protein: CASSFETALGTGELFF.

This clonotype appeared many times. Mismatch with germline at one junction end may stem from a read error. The chain has TRBV7-2 and TRBJ1-6; the D is unclear. Looked up from germline, CDR1 is SGHTA and CDR2 is FQGNSA. The CDR3 extends over 13 amino acids. The CDR3 DNA follows: TGCGCCAGCAGCTCACCCGGTTCGGTCCCCCTCCACTTT. It codes for CASSSPGSVPLHF.

The chain employs TRBV11-2 and TRBJ2-1, with D unresolved. Trimming left V 5 bases short and J 5 bases short, with 7 bases between. Germline CDR1 is SGHAT and CDR2 is FQNNGV. The CDR3 extends over 12 amino acids. Here the CDR3 reads CASSTTDNEQFF. CDR3 nucleotides: TGTGCCAGCAGCACCACTGACAATGAGCAGTTCTTC. Using reference TRBV11-2 and TRBJ2-1 for the parts outside the CDR3, the full variable domain is EAGVAQSPRYKIIEKRQSVAFWCNPISGHATLYWYQQILGQGPKLLIQFQNNGVVDDSQLPKDRFSAERLKGVDSTLKIQPAKLEDSAVYLCASSTTDNEQFFGPGTRLTVL.

This sequence joins TRBV7-2 and TRBJ1-4; D might be TRBD1 (5 bases). The ends were cut back, 5 bases at V and 0 bases at J, with 10 bases in the middle. Per the germline V gene, CDR1 is SGHTA and CDR2 is FQGNSA. This CDR3 has 15 residues. The CDR3 here is CASSAQGTTNEKLFF. CDR3 coding DNA: TGTGCCAGCAGCGCTCAGGGTACAACTAATGAAAAACTGTTTTTT. Full variable domain (outside the CDR3, taken from reference TRBV7-2 and TRBJ1-4): GAGVSQSPSNKVTEKGKDVELRCDPISGHTALYWYRQSLGQGLEFLIYFQGNSAPDKSGLPSDRFSAERTGGSVSTLTIQRTQQEDSAVYLCASSAQGTTNEKLFFGSGTQLSVL.